This T cell receptor (beta chain) was identified in a study of cytomegalovirus exposure and HLA in healthy donors. Study details: Most genotyped donors, approximately 81% of around 370, had Caucasian-associated genetic ancestry.

As for the donors, each was a healthy bone marrow donor. V was pared by 2 bases and J by 4 bases, with 12 bases between. The CDR3 is made up of 15 amino acids. Germline loops: CDR1 SNHLY, CDR2 FYNNEI. The PCR had 60 Vbeta and 13 Jbeta primers. Produced via immunoSEQ multiplex PCR; TCRdb's table is partial and in-frame only. The sample yields around 130,000 clones, around 70% seen once. Input material: PBMCs. This receptor was taken from a woman aged 55-70 years in good health and CMV-seropositive. The rearrangement joins TRBV2 to TRBJ1-3; unclear D gene. CDR3: CASSEQDVAGNTIYF. The DNA of the CDR3 is TGTGCCAGCAGTGAACAGGACGTAGCGGGAAACACCATATATTTT.